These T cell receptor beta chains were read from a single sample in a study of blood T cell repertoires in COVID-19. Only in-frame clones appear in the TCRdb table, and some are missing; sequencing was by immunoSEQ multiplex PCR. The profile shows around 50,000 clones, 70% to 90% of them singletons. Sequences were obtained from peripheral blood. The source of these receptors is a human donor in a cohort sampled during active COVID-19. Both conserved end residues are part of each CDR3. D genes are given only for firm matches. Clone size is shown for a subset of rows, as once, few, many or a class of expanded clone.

CDR3aa: CASSQENDRVDGYTF
CDR3nt: TGCGCCAGCAGCCAAGAGAACGATCGAGTGGATGGCTACACCTTC
abundance: -
d_gene: -
v_gene: TRBV4-3
j_gene: TRBJ1-2

CDR3aa: CASSLWTVNTEAFF
CDR3nt: TGTGCCAGCAGCCTCTGGACAGTGAACACTGAAGCTTTCTTT
abundance: -
d_gene: -
v_gene: TRBV5-5
j_gene: TRBJ1-1

CDR3aa: CASTDRLTEAFF
CDR3nt: TGTGCCAGTACCGACAGACTTACTGAAGCTTTCTTT
abundance: -
d_gene: -
v_gene: TRBV28
j_gene: TRBJ1-1

CDR3aa: CASRTGTGTGQFF
CDR3nt: TGTGCCAGCCGCACCGGTACCGGGACAGGGCAGTTCTTC
abundance: once
d_gene: TRBD1
v_gene: TRBV2
j_gene: TRBJ2-1

CDR3aa: CASSPYPEGQGTHEQYF
CDR3nt: TGTGCCAGCAGCCCGTACCCCGAGGGACAGGGGACCCACGAGCAGTACTTC
abundance: -
d_gene: TRBD1
v_gene: TRBV27
j_gene: TRBJ2-7

CDR3aa: CASSLGFWGREDEKLFF
CDR3nt: TGTGCCAGCAGCTTAGGATTCTGGGGAAGGGAGGATGAAAAACTGTTTTTT
abundance: -
d_gene: -
v_gene: TRBV11-2
j_gene: TRBJ1-4

CDR3aa: CASTDGVRNTEAFF
CDR3nt: TGTGCCAGCACCGACGGGGTACGGAACACTGAAGCTTTCTTT
abundance: -
d_gene: -
v_gene: TRBV6-6
j_gene: TRBJ1-1

CDR3aa: CASSPSLAGAYNEQFF
CDR3nt: TGTGCCAGTAGTCCCTCCCTAGCGGGGGCTTACAATGAGCAGTTCTTC
abundance: -
d_gene: TRBD2
v_gene: TRBV19
j_gene: TRBJ2-1

CDR3aa: CASRLRGTGELFF
CDR3nt: TGTGCCAGTAGACTCCGGGGCACCGGGGAGCTGTTTTTT
abundance: -
d_gene: -
v_gene: TRBV19
j_gene: TRBJ2-2

CDR3aa: CASSNERGIYEQYF
CDR3nt: TGTGCCAGCAGCAATGAGCGGGGAATCTACGAGCAGTACTTC
abundance: -
d_gene: -
v_gene: TRBV21-1
j_gene: TRBJ2-7

CDR3aa: CSVAQDGNQPQHF
CDR3nt: TGCAGCGTTGCGCAGGATGGGAATCAGCCCCAGCATTTT
abundance: -
d_gene: -
v_gene: TRBV29-1
j_gene: TRBJ1-5

CDR3aa: CASSTRGEGINSPLHF
CDR3nt: TGTGCCAGCAGTACCCGGGGAGAGGGAATTAATTCACCCCTCCACTTT
abundance: -
d_gene: -
v_gene: TRBV6-2/TRBV6-3
j_gene: TRBJ1-6

CDR3aa: CASSVELADYNEQFF
CDR3nt: TGTGCCAGCAGCGTAGAACTAGCGGACTACAATGAGCAGTTCTTC
abundance: -
d_gene: TRBD2
v_gene: TRBV9
j_gene: TRBJ2-1

CDR3aa: CASSEWGSGENEQFF
CDR3nt: TGTGCCAGCAGTGAATGGGGTAGCGGAGAAAATGAGCAGTTCTTC
abundance: once
d_gene: -
v_gene: TRBV25-1
j_gene: TRBJ2-1

CDR3aa: CASSGQHREYEQYF
CDR3nt: TGTGCCAGCAGCGGTCAACACAGGGAATACGAGCAGTACTTC
abundance: -
d_gene: -
v_gene: TRBV5-6
j_gene: TRBJ2-7

CDR3aa: CASSKTGGVSNQPQHF
CDR3nt: TGTGCCAGTAGCAAAACAGGCGGCGTTAGCAATCAGCCCCAGCATTTT
abundance: -
d_gene: -
v_gene: TRBV19
j_gene: TRBJ1-5

CDR3aa: CAWSPRRGIDGYTF
CDR3nt: TGTGCCTGGAGTCCGCGGAGGGGCATCGATGGCTACACCTTC
abundance: -
d_gene: -
v_gene: TRBV30
j_gene: TRBJ1-2

CDR3aa: CASSIERNYGGYTF
CDR3nt: TGTGCCAGTAGTATAGAGCGGAACTATGGTGGCTACACCTTC
abundance: -
d_gene: -
v_gene: TRBV19
j_gene: TRBJ1-2

CDR3aa: CASSLKQGTGELFF
CDR3nt: TGTGCCAGCAGCTTAAAACAGGGGACCGGGGAGCTGTTTTTT
abundance: -
d_gene: TRBD1
v_gene: TRBV7-2
j_gene: TRBJ2-2

CDR3aa: CASSYGRGQGYEQYF
CDR3nt: TGTGCCAGCAGTTATGGAAGGGGGCAGGGGTACGAGCAGTACTTC
abundance: -
d_gene: TRBD1
v_gene: TRBV6-5
j_gene: TRBJ2-7

CDR3aa: CASSPMGQGEQYF
CDR3nt: TGTGCCAGCTCACCAATGGGACAGGGCGAGCAGTACTTC
abundance: -
d_gene: TRBD1
v_gene: TRBV18
j_gene: TRBJ2-7

CDR3aa: CASSQAPRVFGNTIYF
CDR3nt: TGTGCCAGCAGCCAAGCTCCCAGGGTATTTGGAAACACCATATATTTT
abundance: -
d_gene: -
v_gene: TRBV3-1/TRBV3-2
j_gene: TRBJ1-3

CDR3aa: CASSLGASSYNEQFF
CDR3nt: TGCGCCAGCAGCTTGGGAGCGAGCTCCTACAATGAGCAGTTCTTC
abundance: -
d_gene: -
v_gene: TRBV5-1
j_gene: TRBJ2-1

CDR3aa: CASTSGGPYGYTF
CDR3nt: TGTGCCAGTACGTCTGGGGGCCCGTATGGCTACACCTTC
abundance: once
d_gene: -
v_gene: TRBV19
j_gene: TRBJ1-2

CDR3aa: CASSRDGAGELFF
CDR3nt: TGTGCCAGCAGCCGAGACGGGGCCGGGGAGCTGTTTTTT
abundance: few
d_gene: -
v_gene: TRBV6-5
j_gene: TRBJ2-2

CDR3aa: CASSLTGRRTGELFF
CDR3nt: TGTGCCAGCAGTTTAACAGGGCGGCGCACCGGGGAGCTGTTTTTT
abundance: -
d_gene: -
v_gene: TRBV28
j_gene: TRBJ2-2

CDR3aa: CASSSVGAGYNEQFF
CDR3nt: TGTGCCAGCAGCTCCGTGGGAGCGGGATACAATGAGCAGTTCTTC
abundance: -
d_gene: TRBD2
v_gene: TRBV5-6
j_gene: TRBJ2-1